This TCR beta chain was retrieved from a study of regulatory T cells in long-lasting Graves disease (dated by TCRdb to 2020 to 2023). For context, the study as a whole: Antithyroid drugs had been taken for less than 3 months by newly diagnosed Graves' disease patients. This study used TCR sequencing and RNA sequencing of peripheral blood to compare persistent Graves' disease patients against newly diagnosed Graves' disease patients. The study took place in China and was registered as a clinical trial. A total of about 33 samples underwent TCR sequencing: about 13 from persistent and some 20 from newly diagnosed Graves' disease patients. Beyond this particular receptor, the publication reports: Sequencing and analysis were limited to the TCR beta chain. Only peripheral blood was studied, because thyroid tissue, the primary lesion, was inaccessible. Patients with persistent disease shared more public clonotypes (around 2,700) than newly diagnosed patients did (approximately 970). Lower TCR Shannon entropy and fewer highly expanded clones were observed in persistent Graves' disease patients than in newly diagnosed patients, which suggested clonal expansion. Preferential use of TRBV28, TRBJ1-2 and TRBJ2-5 was observed in persistent disease, whereas TRBV20-1 and TRBJ2-1 were favored in newly diagnosed disease. The authors noted that the small sample size was a limitation that may lower accuracy.

This clonotype was seen ten or more times. Its target antigen remains unknown. No much larger clone exists at a distance of one base, and base qualities are not known. Library construction relied on multiplex PCR. The sequencer was an Illumina HiSeq 4000. To build TCR beta libraries, CDR3 regions were amplified by Arm-PCR using iRepertoire HTBI primers. Gel purification was performed on PCR products prior to sequencing. The source study handled its data this way. Gene usage analysis of CDR3 amino acid clonotypes used the 55 to 80 TRBV and 14 TRBJ segments found across samples. COPE and FqMerger were used to merge the filtered high-quality paired reads into contigs. BLAST was used to align contigs to IMGT TRBV, TRBD and TRBJ reference genes, with CDR3 defined following IMGT. Clonotypes above 0.1% frequency were classified as highly expanded clones. Shannon entropy was used to measure repertoire diversity, and the Gini coefficient was used to measure V-J evenness. A clonotype found in more than one individual was treated as public. Clones were called with MiXCR by TCRdb after fastp trimmed the public reads at Q25, and only in-frame beta chains were retained. When rows share a CDR3 protein, they turn into one entry using the most common DNA and genes. The V and J calls come from TCRdb's annotation, not from the publication. A total of a few hundred thousand distinct CDR3 sequences appear in this sample, 16% of them only once. Around 27% of the sample goes to the ten largest clones.

The V and J ends are trimmed by 1 base and 0 bases, leaving 13 bases between them. The CDR3 runs 18 residues from the cysteine to the phenylalanine. The only DNA kept is the CDR3, 54 bases in frame from the first base. CDR1 and CDR2 are read off the germline V gene as SNHLY and FYNNEI. This sample's time point label indicates: newly diagnosed GD, antithyroid drugs for less than 3 months. For both TCR sequencing and RNA sequencing, RNA was extracted from PBMCs in TRIzol. Graves' disease was diagnosed according to American Thyroid Association guidelines. Patients for the study were recruited at an endocrinology department in Xi'an, China. Each patient gave about 8.1 milliliters of peripheral blood, collected in an EDTA anticoagulant tube. Ficoll Paque Plus density gradient separation was used to isolate PBMCs, and no additional T cell sorting was done. RNA quality was checked with an Agilent 2100 Bioanalyzer and agarose gel, and concentration with a NanoDrop 2000.

The same sample was also studied in work on T cells in Graves' hyperthyroidism and ophthalmopathy. The second source states: Graves' hyperthyroidism was defined as stable when no progression to ophthalmopathy occurred over 18 months of follow-up. The hyperthyroidism patients were between 18 and 65 years old and newly diagnosed, with a disease duration of less than 2 months. Patients with uncontrolled infections, other autoimmune diseases, pregnancy or lactation were excluded. Diagnoses relied on clinical symptoms, serum thyroxine and TRAb, thyroid ultrasound and orbital computed tomography. The TCR CDR3 was subjected to a first round of RT-PCR using the HTBI primer set and the Qiagen OneStep RT-PCR kit. Most expanded thyroid clonotypes (frequency above 0.001) were also detected in blood, suggesting blood repertoires may reflect thyroid immune responses. In cross-validation, a model built on a 13 V-J signature told ophthalmopathy apart from stable hyperthyroidism with approximately 91% sensitivity and approximately 84% specificity, and in testing the same model reached 80%/75%. In validation, the model predicted progression to ophthalmopathy with around 71% sensitivity and approximately 78% specificity, a median of about 6 months before onset. TCR V-J signatures able to tell the groups apart were searched for in a discovery cohort of 100 or so patients, of whom 40 to 45 had Graves' ophthalmopathy and about 55 had stable Graves' hyperthyroidism. An independent validation cohort of under 20 hyperthyroidism patients and about 15 patients who later progressed to ophthalmopathy tested prospective prediction of ophthalmopathy. The approximately 98 discovery patients were randomly divided into training and test sets at a 7:3 ratio. In six Graves' hyperthyroidism patients, the study also compared T-cell repertoires from thyroid tissue with T-cell repertoires from blood. Following sampling, methimazole starting at 30 mg daily was given to hyperthyroidism patients, and high-dose intravenous methylprednisolone was given to ophthalmopathy patients. A second multiplex PCR round built the libraries, followed by size selection and purification. The libraries were sequenced on an Illumina HiSeq2000 using paired-end 100 bp reads. SOAPnuke was used to process the raw data, with reads discarded if the reads contained adapters or uncalled bases, had a mean Phred below 15, or lacked an exact constant-primer or identifier match. COPE v1.2.5 was used to merge the high-quality paired reads, and each unique nucleotide sequence was defined as a clonotype. MiTCR v1.1 was used to align clonotypes to the IMGT TRBV, TRBD and TRBJ reference segments. The analysis included only V-J combinations with a frequency above 0.0001, which together covered 99% to 99.2% of the repertoires. The TCS score was defined as the ratio of F50 (clonal expansion) to E x V (chaos), calculated using BLOSUM62-based TCRdist between CDR3 peptides within each V-J. Welch's t-statistics and random forest reduced around 550 V-J features to about 12, which were used in a naive Bayes classifier (R e1071). Sample size was not statistically predetermined, and investigators were not blinded to group allocation. The paper reports TCR Vbeta CDR3 sequencing of fewer than 150 peripheral blood samples: approximately 41 ophthalmopathy, under 80 hyperthyroidism and 17 progressor patients.

The material sequenced was peripheral blood mononuclear cells (PBMCs), taken at new diagnosis, from a patient treated with antithyroid drugs. The clonotype comes from a man aged 40-49 years with Graves disease. Donor details come from another sample of the same person, matched by shared clones. The chain employs TRBV2 and TRBJ1-6; the D gene remains uncertain. The DNA sequence reads TGTGCCAGCAGTGAAGGAGAAGCGGTGAGCTCCTATAATTCACCCCTCCACTTT. Its translation is CASSEGEAVSSYNSPLHF.